Below, one T cell receptor (beta chain) is given with its context. The antigen remains undetermined. The data originate from a study of shared clonotypes between healthy human individuals. Per the original methods: ImmunoSEQ sequences covered only the junction and lacked quality scores; filtering therefore differed. Libraries were prepared by immunoSEQ multiplex PCR; TCRdb keeps only in-frame clonotypes and omits some of them. The V and J calls and clone size were taken over from that table, and D and trimming were inferred from the DNA. Among about 2.1 million clones, approximately 94% were seen once, and the ten largest hold under 2%. V dropped 4 bases and J dropped 5 bases, with 11 bases sitting between them. CDR1 and CDR2 (germline): SEHNR, FQNEAQ (reference sequence). The CDR3 length is 13 residues. Overall study results and limits: Larger estimated richness was generally seen in naive subsets than in memory subsets. Clonotypes which were not shared had lower generation probabilities than clonotypes that all four donors shared.

As defined, naive CD8 cells were CD45RO-negative and positively selected for CCR7, with terminally differentiated effector memory CD45RA+ cells excluded. Adult Caucasians living in Nashville, Tennessee made up all of the donors. The TCR originated in a man aged 18 to 30 in good health. Some clones in this sample may be carry-over from other donors' samples. The V and J genes are TRBV7-9 and TRBJ1-1; weak D call: TRBD1 (6 bases). Material for sequencing was naive CD8+ T cells from PBMCs. CDR3 DNA: TGTGCCAGCAGCTCGCCACAGGGTACTGAAGCTTTCTTT. Translating gives CASSSPQGTEAFF. Drawing the rest from reference TRBV7-9 and TRBJ1-1, the complete variable domain is DTGVSQNPRHKITKRGQNVTFRCDPISEHNRLYWYRQTLGQGPEFLTYFQNEAQLEKSRLLSDRFSAERPKGSFSTLEIQRTEQGDSAMYLCASSSPQGTEAFFGQGTRLTVV.